What follows are 28 T cell receptor beta chains derived from one specimen sequenced in a study of T cell responses to AZD1222 COVID-19 vaccine. Assay: immunoSEQ multiplex PCR; the TCRdb copy retains only in-frame clones and omits some. The sample holds about 150,000 clones, approximately 93% seen once. This specimen was peripheral blood, taken on day 0 of AZD1222 vaccination. The receptors shown here come from an adult in good health.

This clone came up once. The rearrangement joins TRBV7-6 to TRBJ2-7, with a tentative D call TRBD1 (6 bases). The CDR3 length is 15 residues. The germline V gene has CDR1 SGHVS and CDR2 FNYEAQ. Trimming cost V 5 bases and J 1 base, with 15 bases left between them. CDR3: CASSPFQGTSYEQYF. The CDR3 bases are TGTGCCAGCAGCCCCTTTCAGGGGACATCCTACGAGCAGTACTTC.

The chain couples TRBV19 to TRBJ2-1; 9 bases are a match to TRBD1. With 4 bases clipped from V and 8 bases from J, the junction kept 6 bases outside the gene matches. The CDR3 is 14 amino acids. CDR1 is LNHDA and CDR2 is SQIVND in the germline V gene (reference sequence). The CDR3 region has the DNA TGTGCCAGTAGTACCGGGACAGGGACCGATGAGCAGTTCTTC. Its translation: CASSTGTGTDEQFF.

CDR3 residues: CATSRDRSSTEAFF. The CDR3 nucleotides are TGTGCCACCAGCAGGGACAGGAGTAGCACTGAAGCTTTCTTT. The chain uses TRBV15 and TRBJ1-1; 7 bases agree with TRBD1. CDR3 length: 14 amino acids. V shed 3 bases, J shed 4 bases, and the junction held 5 bases outside the gene matches. Germline CDR1 reads LNHNV; CDR2 reads YYDKDF (reference sequence). Variable domain in full (rest from reference TRBV15 and TRBJ1-1): DAMVIQNPRYQVTQFGKPVTLSCSQTLNHNVMYWYQQKSSQAPKLLFHYYDKDFNNEADTPDNFQSRRPNTSFCFLDIRSPGLGDTAMYLCATSRDRSSTEAFFGQGTRLTVV.

The chain has TRBV5-1 and TRBJ2-1; 7 bases match TRBD2. The CDR3 runs to 14 residues. V trimming: 3 bases; J trimming: 7 bases; junction bases outside the gene matches: 7. Germline V gives CDR1 SGHRS, CDR2 YFSETQ. The CDR3 DNA reads TGCGCCAGCAGCTCACGGACGGGGGGAAATGAGCAGTTCTTC. The encoded protein is CASSSRTGGNEQFF.

V gene TRBV3-1 (or the pseudogene TRBV3-2) combines with J gene TRBJ2-1; 9 bases match TRBD1. The CDR3 sequence is 13 residues long. Trimming took 6 bases from V and 9 from J; bases not matched to a gene: 6. The germline CDR1 and CDR2 sequences are LGHDT and YNNKEL (reference sequence). The CDR3 nucleotides are TGTGCCAGCAGTGGGACAGGGAACGCTGAGCAGTTCTTC. It yields the protein CASSGTGNAEQFF.

The chain joins TRBV7-9 to TRBJ1-1, with D perhaps matching TRBD1 (5 bases). Germline V CDR1 and CDR2: SEHNR, FQNEAQ (reference sequence). The length of the CDR3 is 17 residues. The ends were cut back, 5 bases at V and 0 bases at J, with 19 bases in the middle. The CDR3, as DNA: TGTGCCAGCAGCCTCGGACAAGGGAGGGTCGTGAACACTGAAGCTTTCTTT. As protein: CASSLGQGRVVNTEAFF.

The chain has TRBV7-8 and TRBJ1-2; D remains ambiguous. The CDR3 is 14 amino acids. Germline V gene lookup returns CDR1 SGHVS and CDR2 FQNEAQ. Trimming removed 7 bases at V and 0 bases at J, with 12 bases between. The CDR3 DNA sequence: TGTGCCAGCACCTCGGACGGAGCTAACTATGGCTACACCTTC. It specifies CASTSDGANYGYTF.

In this sample, this clone turned up once. The chain carries TRBV30 and TRBJ1-1; no reliable D call. This CDR3 region has 13 residues. The V gene lost 5 bases and the J gene lost 1 base, with 11 bases spanning the gap. Germline V gene lookup returns CDR1 GTSNPN and CDR2 SVGIG (reference sequence). The CDR3 coding sequence is TGTGCCTGGGAGGATGGGAGGAACACTGAAGCTTTCTTT. Amino acid sequence: CAWEDGRNTEAFF.

The chain has TRBV5-1 and TRBJ1-3; D not resolved. The germline gives CDR1 SGHRS, CDR2 YFSETQ. Trimming shortened V by 0 bases and J by 0 bases, and 4 bases separated the two germline ends. The CDR3 consists of 14 residues. The CDR3 loop reads CASSLDFSGNTIYF. The CDR3 nucleotides read TGCGCCAGCAGCTTGGACTTCTCTGGAAACACCATATATTTT.

This chain connects TRBV27 to TRBJ2-1; D is unclear. V was cut by 2 bases and J by 2 bases, with 13 bases left in between. Germline values: CDR1 MNHEY, CDR2 SMNVEV (reference sequence). The CDR3 sequence is 16 residues long. CDR3 DNA sequence: TGTGCCAGCAGTTTAGAAACCGGCCGACCCTACAATGAGCAGTTCTTC. It is translated as CASSLETGRPYNEQFF.

The genes are TRBV19 and TRBJ1-5; D gene uncertain. The CDR3 is made up of 15 amino acids. CDR1 is LNHDA and CDR2 is SQIVND in the germline V gene (reference sequence). Between the trimmed V and J ends, which lost 6 bases and 0 bases, there was a span of 12 bases. The CDR3 nucleotides read TGTGCCAGTAGCCGTACGGGCCTTAGCAATCAGCCCCAGCATTTT. It codes for CASSRTGLSNQPQHF.

V and J are TRBV10-1 and TRBJ1-1; TRBD1 might be the D (6 bases). The V gene lost 2 bases and the J gene lost 4 bases, with 8 bases spanning the gap. The CDR3 contains 13 residues. Germline V gives CDR1 WNHNN, CDR2 SYGVQD (reference sequence). The CDR3 DNA reads as TGCGCCAGCAGTGAGGGAGGGGGCACTGAAGCTTTCTTT. The encoded protein is CASSEGGGTEAFF.

The chain couples TRBV13 to TRBJ1-1; D is possibly TRBD1 (5 bases). The CDR3 covers 14 residues. The ends were cut back, 0 bases at V and 7 bases at J, with 12 bases in the middle. Germline loops: CDR1 PRHDT, CDR2 FYEKMQ (reference sequence). The CDR3 DNA is TGTGCCAGCAGCTTAGGGGCAGGGATGGGTGAAGCTTTCTTT. The encoded protein is CASSLGAGMGEAFF.

The CDR3 nucleotides are TGTGCCAGCAGTTTACAGGGGATGGTTGGGAAGACCCAGTACTTC. Its translation is CASSLQGMVGKTQYF. This chain joins TRBV28 and TRBJ2-5, with TRBD1 as a possible D gene (6 bases). This CDR3 region has 15 residues. Per the germline V gene, CDR1 is MDHEN and CDR2 is SYDVKM. Between the trimmed V and J ends, which lost 2 bases and 6 bases, there was a span of 16 bases.

The chain links TRBV4-1 to TRBJ1-4; D not resolved. With 1 base removed from V and 5 bases from J, the gap between germline ends came to 5 bases. Germline-derived CDR1 and CDR2 are MGHRA and YSYEKL. The CDR3 is 13 residues long. CDR3 residues: CASSQVYNEKLFF. DNA for the CDR3: TGCGCCAGCAGCCAAGTTTACAATGAAAAACTGTTTTTT.

The chain carries TRBV21-1 and TRBJ1-3; the D segment call TRBD1 is taken from the table without a DNA check. TRBV21-1 is a pseudogene segment. The CDR3 runs 13 residues. The CDR3 nucleotides read TGTGCCCCGCCAGGCTACCGGGGAAACACCATATATTTT. It yields the protein CAPPGYRGNTIYF.

The J gene is TRBJ2-7, the V gene TRBV6-5; 8 nucleotides match TRBD1. Unmatched junction bases numbered 4, after V lost 3 bases and J lost 6 bases. Germline CDR1 MNHEY, CDR2 SVGAGI. CDR3 length: 13 residues. In DNA, the CDR3 is TGTGCCAGCAGTTATGGGCAGGGGGCCGAGCAGTACTTC. Translation gives CASSYGQGAEQYF.

The genes are TRBV29-1 and TRBJ2-1; 9 bases match TRBD2. Trimming cost V 4 bases and J 4 bases; bases outside gene matches: 5. In germline, CDR1 is SQVTM, CDR2 ANQGSEA. CDR3 length: 14 residues. CDR3 in amino acids: CSVGAGGSYNEQFF. CDR3 DNA sequence: TGCAGCGTTGGAGCGGGAGGTTCTTACAATGAGCAGTTCTTC.

The DNA of the CDR3 is TGCGCCAGCAGCCCACCTCTTGACGGCACAGATACGCAGTATTTT. This codes for CASSPPLDGTDTQYF. The gene calls are TRBV4-1 and TRBJ2-3; D is uncertain. The CDR3 length is 15 residues. Germline V gene sequence: CDR1 MGHRA, CDR2 YSYEKL. With 4 bases removed from V and 1 base from J, the gap between germline ends came to 12 bases.

This clone was found once. The chain is built from TRBV5-1 and TRBJ1-1; D is unclear. CDR1 and CDR2 (germline): SGHRS, YFSETQ. The CDR3 covers 15 residues. V lost 4 bases to trimming and J lost 7 bases, with 20 bases between them. The CDR3 protein is CASSPSSARAGEAFF. In DNA form, the CDR3 reads TGCGCCAGCAGCCCCTCATCAGCCCGGGCGGGTGAAGCTTTCTTT. Full variable domain (rest looked up from reference TRBV5-1 and TRBJ1-1): KAGVTQTPRYLIKTRGQQVTLSCSPISGHRSVSWYQQTPGQGLQFLFEYFSETQRNKGNFPGRFSGRQFSNSRSEMNVSTLELGDSALYLCASSPSSARAGEAFFGQGTRLTVV.

The chain employs TRBV4-1 and TRBJ2-5; 8 bases line up with TRBD2. The CDR3 length is 16 residues. V dropped 2 bases and J dropped 1; count of bases not matched to a gene: 6. Germline V gives CDR1 MGHRA, CDR2 YSYEKL. The CDR3 spells CASSQSTGGGQETQYF. CDR3 in DNA: TGCGCCAGCAGCCAATCGACGGGAGGGGGCCAAGAGACCCAGTACTTC.

J is TRBJ1-2 and V is TRBV3-1 (or the pseudogene TRBV3-2); no reliable D call. V was shortened by 1 base and J by 4 bases, with 7 bases between the two germline ends. The germline V gene encodes CDR1 LGHDT and CDR2 YNNKEL (reference sequence). This CDR3 has 13 residues. The CDR3 spells CASSQGDRYGYTF. CDR3 DNA sequence: TGTGCCAGCAGCCAAGGTGACCGCTATGGCTACACCTTC.

The V call is TRBV7-2, the J call TRBJ2-7; D is perhaps TRBD1 (6 bases). Germline CDR1 SGHTA, CDR2 FQGNSA. V was trimmed by 5 bases and J by 2 bases, leaving 16 bases between them. This CDR3 is 15 amino acids long. CDR3 amino acids: CASSGETDRAYEQYF. The DNA of the CDR3 is TGTGCCAGCAGCGGAGAAACGGACAGAGCCTACGAGCAGTACTTC.

Only one count was recorded for this clone. V usage is TRBV12-3 or TRBV12-4 and J usage is TRBJ1-3, with TRBD1 identical over 7 bases. V lost 6 bases, J lost 2 bases, and 1 base stayed unmatched. The CDR3 extends over 13 amino acids. For the CDR3, the DNA is TGTGCCAGCAGGACAGGGCCTGGAAACACCATATATTTT. Its protein product is CASRTGPGNTIYF.

The chain carries TRBV28 and TRBJ2-1, with 7 bases lining up with TRBD2. V dropped 6 bases and J dropped 3; count of bases not matched to a gene: 5. Per germline, CDR1 MDHEN and CDR2 SYDVKM. The CDR3 loop spans 14 amino acids. CDR3 DNA sequence: TGTGCCAGCAGCGGCGGGAGCCACTACAATGAGCAGTTCTTC. Encoded protein: CASSGGSHYNEQFF.

The rearrangement uses TRBV25-1 and TRBJ2-1, with 7 nucleotides matching TRBD2. Germline CDR1 is MGHDK and CDR2 is SYGVNS. The CDR3 length is 16 residues. V was pared by 0 bases and J by 2 bases, with 4 bases of the junction left unmatched. DNA of the CDR3: TGTGCCAGCAGTGAATATAGCGGGCACACCTACAATGAGCAGTTCTTC. Amino acid sequence: CASSEYSGHTYNEQFF. The variable domain in full, completed from reference TRBV25-1 and TRBJ2-1, reads EADIYQTPRYLVIGTGKKITLECSQTMGHDKMYWYQQDPGMELHLIHYSYGVNSTEKGDLSSESTVSRIRTEHFPLTLESARPSHTSQYLCASSEYSGHTYNEQFFGPGTRLTVL.

This chain uses TRBV30 with TRBJ2-7; weak D call: TRBD1 (6 bases). Germline CDR1 and CDR2: GTSNPN and SVGIG (reference sequence). The CDR3 sequence is 13 residues long. Trimming stripped 3 bases from V and 0 bases from J, with 9 bases between. The CDR3 region has the DNA TGTGCCTGGAGCCGGGACAACTCCTACGAGCAGTACTTC. This translates into CAWSRDNSYEQYF.

CDR3 sequence: CASSHRSGFTDTQYF. CDR3 coding DNA: TGTGCCAGCAGCCATCGTAGCGGCTTCACAGATACGCAGTATTTT. V is TRBV4-2 and J is TRBJ2-3; a possible D gene is TRBD2 (6 bases). CDR1 and CDR2 from the germline V gene are LGHNA and YNFKEQ. V lost 3 bases to trimming and J lost 2 bases, with 12 bases between them. The CDR3 is 15 residues long.